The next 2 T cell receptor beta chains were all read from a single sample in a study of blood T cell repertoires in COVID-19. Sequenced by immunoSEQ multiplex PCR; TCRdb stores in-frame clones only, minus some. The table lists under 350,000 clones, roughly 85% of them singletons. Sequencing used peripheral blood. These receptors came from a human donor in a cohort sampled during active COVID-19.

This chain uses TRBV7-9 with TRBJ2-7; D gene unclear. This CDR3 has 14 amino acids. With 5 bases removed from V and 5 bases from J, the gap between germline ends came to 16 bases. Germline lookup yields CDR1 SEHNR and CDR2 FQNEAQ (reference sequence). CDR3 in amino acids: CASSPLVVPNEQYF. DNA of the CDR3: TGTGCCAGCAGCCCCCTGGTCGTACCTAACGAGCAGTACTTC.

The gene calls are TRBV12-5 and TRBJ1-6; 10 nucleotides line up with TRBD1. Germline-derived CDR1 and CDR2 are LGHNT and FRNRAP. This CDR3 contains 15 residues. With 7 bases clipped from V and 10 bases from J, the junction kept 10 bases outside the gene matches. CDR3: CASALRGTGESPLHF. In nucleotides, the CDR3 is TGTGCTAGTGCCTTACGCGGGACAGGGGAATCACCCCTCCACTTT. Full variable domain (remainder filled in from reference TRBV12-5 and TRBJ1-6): DARVTQTPRHKVTEMGQEVTMRCQPILGHNTVFWYRQTMMQGLELLAYFRNRAPLDDSGMPKDRFSAEMPDATLATLKIQPSEPRDSAVYFCASALRGTGESPLHFGNGTRLTVT.